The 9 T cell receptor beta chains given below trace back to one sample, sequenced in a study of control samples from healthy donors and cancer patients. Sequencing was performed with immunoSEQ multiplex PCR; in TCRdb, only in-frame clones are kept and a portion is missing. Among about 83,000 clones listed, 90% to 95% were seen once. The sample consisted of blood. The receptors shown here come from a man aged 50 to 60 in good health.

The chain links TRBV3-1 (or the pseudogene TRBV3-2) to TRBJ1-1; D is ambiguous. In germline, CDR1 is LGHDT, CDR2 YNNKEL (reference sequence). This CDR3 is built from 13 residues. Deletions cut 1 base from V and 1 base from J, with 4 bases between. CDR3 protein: CASSQVWNTEAFF. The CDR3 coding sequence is TGTGCCAGCAGCCAAGTTTGGAACACTGAAGCTTTCTTT.

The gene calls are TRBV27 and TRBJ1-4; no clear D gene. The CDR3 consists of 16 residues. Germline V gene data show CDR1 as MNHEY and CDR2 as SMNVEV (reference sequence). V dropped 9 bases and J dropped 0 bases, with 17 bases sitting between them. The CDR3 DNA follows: TGTGCCAGTAGACGGGCCAACGTTGCAACTAATGAAAAACTGTTTTTT. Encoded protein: CASRRANVATNEKLFF.

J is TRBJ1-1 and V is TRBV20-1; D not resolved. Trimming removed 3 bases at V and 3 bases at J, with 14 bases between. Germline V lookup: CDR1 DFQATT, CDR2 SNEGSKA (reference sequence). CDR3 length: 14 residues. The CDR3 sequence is CSASSRVDHTEAFF. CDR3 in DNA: TGCAGTGCTAGTTCAAGGGTCGATCACACTGAAGCTTTCTTT.

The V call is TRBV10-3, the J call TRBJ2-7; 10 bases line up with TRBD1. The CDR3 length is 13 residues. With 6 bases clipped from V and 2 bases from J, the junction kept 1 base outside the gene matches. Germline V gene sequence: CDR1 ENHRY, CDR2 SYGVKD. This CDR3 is CAISGQGAYEQYF. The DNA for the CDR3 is TGTGCCATCAGCGGACAGGGGGCCTACGAGCAGTACTTC.

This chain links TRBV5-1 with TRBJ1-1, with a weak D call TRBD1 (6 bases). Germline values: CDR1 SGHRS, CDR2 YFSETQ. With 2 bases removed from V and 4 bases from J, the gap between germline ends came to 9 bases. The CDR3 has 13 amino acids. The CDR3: CASSFEGGTEAFF. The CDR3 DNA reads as TGCGCCAGCAGCTTTGAGGGGGGCACTGAAGCTTTCTTT.

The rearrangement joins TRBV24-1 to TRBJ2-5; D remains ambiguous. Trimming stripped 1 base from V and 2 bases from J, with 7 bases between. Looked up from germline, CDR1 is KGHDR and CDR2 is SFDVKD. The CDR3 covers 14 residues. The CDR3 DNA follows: TGTGCCACCAGTGATTTTGGCACACAAGAGACCCAGTACTTC. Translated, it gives CATSDFGTQETQYF.

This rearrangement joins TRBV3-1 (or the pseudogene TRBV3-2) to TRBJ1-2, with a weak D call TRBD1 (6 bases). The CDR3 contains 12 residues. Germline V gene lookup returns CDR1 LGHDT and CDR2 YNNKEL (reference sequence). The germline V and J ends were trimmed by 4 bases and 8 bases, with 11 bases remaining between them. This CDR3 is CASSPGAQGYTF. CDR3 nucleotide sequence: TGTGCCAGCAGCCCAGGGGCGCAGGGCTACACCTTC.

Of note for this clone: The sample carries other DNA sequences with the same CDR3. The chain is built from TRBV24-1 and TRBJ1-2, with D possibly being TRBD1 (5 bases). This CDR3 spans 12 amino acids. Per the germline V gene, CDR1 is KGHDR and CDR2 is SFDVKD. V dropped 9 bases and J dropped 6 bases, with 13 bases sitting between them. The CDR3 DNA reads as TGTGCCACCTCTGAGGGACGGGATGGCTACACCTTC. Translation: CATSEGRDGYTF.

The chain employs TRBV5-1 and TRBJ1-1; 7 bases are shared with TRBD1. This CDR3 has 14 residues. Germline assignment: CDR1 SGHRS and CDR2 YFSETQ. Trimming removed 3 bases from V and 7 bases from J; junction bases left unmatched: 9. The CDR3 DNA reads TGCGCCAGCAGCTCCACGGCAGGGGGGCATGAAGCTTTCTTT. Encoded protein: CASSSTAGGHEAFF.